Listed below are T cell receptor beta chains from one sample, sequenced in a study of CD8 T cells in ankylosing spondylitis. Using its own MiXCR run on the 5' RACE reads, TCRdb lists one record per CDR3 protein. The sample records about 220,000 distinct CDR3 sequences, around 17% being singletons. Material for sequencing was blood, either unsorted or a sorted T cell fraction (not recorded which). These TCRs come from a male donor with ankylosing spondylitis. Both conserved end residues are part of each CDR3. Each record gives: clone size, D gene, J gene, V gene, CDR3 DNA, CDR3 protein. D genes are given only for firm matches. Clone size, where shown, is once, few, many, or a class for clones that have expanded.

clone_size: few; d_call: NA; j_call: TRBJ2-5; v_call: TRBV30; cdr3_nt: TGTGCCTGGAGTGGTTCGGTCCTGGAGACCCAGTACTTC; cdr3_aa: CAWSGSVLETQYF
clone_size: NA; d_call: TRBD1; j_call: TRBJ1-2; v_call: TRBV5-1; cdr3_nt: TGCGCCAGCAGCCCCGGGACAGGCGGCTATGGCTACACCTTC; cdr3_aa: CASSPGTGGYGYTF
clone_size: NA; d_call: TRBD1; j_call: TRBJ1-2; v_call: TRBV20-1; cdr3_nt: TGCAGTGCTAGCGCCCCCGGGACAGGGTTTTATGGTGACTATGGCTACACCTTC; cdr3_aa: CSASAPGTGFYGDYGYTF
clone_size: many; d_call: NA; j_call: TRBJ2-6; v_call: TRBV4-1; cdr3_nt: TGCGCCAGCAGCCAAGAATTCCTTTCAATGGGGTCTGGGGCCAACGTCCTGACTTTC; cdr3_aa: CASSQEFLSMGSGANVLTF
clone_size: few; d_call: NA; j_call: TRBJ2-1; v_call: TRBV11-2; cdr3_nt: TGTGCCAGCAGCTTATTTGGTGATGAGCAGTTCTTC; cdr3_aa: CASSLFGDEQFF
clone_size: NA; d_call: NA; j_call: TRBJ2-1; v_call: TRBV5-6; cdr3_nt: TGTGCCAGCTCTGGCGGGTCAAGTGAGCAGTTCTTC; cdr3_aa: CASSGGSSEQFF
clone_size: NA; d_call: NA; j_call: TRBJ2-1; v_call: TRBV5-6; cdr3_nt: TGTGCCAGCAGCTCCCGGGATGAGCAGTTCTTC; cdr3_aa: CASSSRDEQFF
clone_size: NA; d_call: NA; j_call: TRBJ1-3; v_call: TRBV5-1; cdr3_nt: TGCGCCAGCAGCTTGGAATGGGGGCCTGGAAACACCATATATTTT; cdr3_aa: CASSLEWGPGNTIYF
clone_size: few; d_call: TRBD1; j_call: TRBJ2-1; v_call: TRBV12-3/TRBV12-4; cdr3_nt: TGTGCCAGCAGTCCGGACAGGGCTTCCTACAATGAGCAGTTCTTC; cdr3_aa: CASSPDRASYNEQFF
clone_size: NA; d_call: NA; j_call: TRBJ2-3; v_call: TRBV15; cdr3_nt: TGTGCCACCTCCGAGGGGGTCACAGATACGCAGTATTTT; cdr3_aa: CATSEGVTDTQYF
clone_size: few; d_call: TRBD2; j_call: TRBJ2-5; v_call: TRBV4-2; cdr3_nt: TGTGCCAGCAGCCAAGATTATAACCGACTAGCGGGAGTTTTGAGGGAGACCCAGTACTTC; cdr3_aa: CASSQDYNRLAGVLRETQYF
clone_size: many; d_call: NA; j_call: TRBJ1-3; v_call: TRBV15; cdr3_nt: TGTGCCACCAGCAGAGGTGAAGATATCACGGGAAACACCATATATTTT; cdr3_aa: CATSRGEDITGNTIYF
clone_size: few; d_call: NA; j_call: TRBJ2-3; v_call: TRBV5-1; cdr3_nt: TGCGCCAGCAGCTTGTGGGGCGGGAATACGCAGTATTTT; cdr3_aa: CASSLWGGNTQYF
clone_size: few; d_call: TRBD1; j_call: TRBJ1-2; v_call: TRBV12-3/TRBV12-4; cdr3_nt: TGTGCCAGCAGTTCTTCAGAGGGGGCAGCGGAGGATGGCTACACCTTC; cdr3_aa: CASSSSEGAAEDGYTF
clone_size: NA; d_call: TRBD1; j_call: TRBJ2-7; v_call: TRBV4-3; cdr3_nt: TGCGCCAGCAGCCAAGATAGGACAGGGGCTCACGAGCAGTACTTC; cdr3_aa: CASSQDRTGAHEQYF
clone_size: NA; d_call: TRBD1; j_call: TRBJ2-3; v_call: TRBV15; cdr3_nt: TGTGCCACCAGCAGAGATGACAGGGGAACAGATACGCAGTATTTT; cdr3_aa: CATSRDDRGTDTQYF
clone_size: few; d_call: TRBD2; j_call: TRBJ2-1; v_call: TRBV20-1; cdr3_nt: TGCAGTGCTACCTCACTAGCGGGCTCCTACAATGAGCAGTTCTTC; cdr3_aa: CSATSLAGSYNEQFF
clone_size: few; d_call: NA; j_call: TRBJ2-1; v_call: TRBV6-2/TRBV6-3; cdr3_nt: TGTGCCAGCAGCCAGGTCATGGCTAGCGAGTACAATGAGCAGTTCTTC; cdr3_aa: CASSQVMASEYNEQFF
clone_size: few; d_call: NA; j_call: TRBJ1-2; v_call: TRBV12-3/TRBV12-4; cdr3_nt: TGTGCCAGCACCCCGCCGACAGGCTCGTCTTATGGCTACACCTTC; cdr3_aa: CASTPPTGSSYGYTF
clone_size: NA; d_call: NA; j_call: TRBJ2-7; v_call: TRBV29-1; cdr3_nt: TGCAGCGTTGCCCACGGGGAAACCTACGAGCAGTACTTC; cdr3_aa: CSVAHGETYEQYF
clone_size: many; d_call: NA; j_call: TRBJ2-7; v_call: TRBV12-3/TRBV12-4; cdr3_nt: TGTGCCAGCAGTTTAGTCCCCTACGAGCAGTACTTC; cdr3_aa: CASSLVPYEQYF
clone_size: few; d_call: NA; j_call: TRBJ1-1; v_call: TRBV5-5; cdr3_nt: TGTGCCAGCAGCATGGACGGATCCTACACTGAAGCTTTCTTT; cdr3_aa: CASSMDGSYTEAFF
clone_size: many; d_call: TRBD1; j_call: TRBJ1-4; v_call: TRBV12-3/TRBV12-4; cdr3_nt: TGTGCCAGCACCCAGGGGGAGCAGGTCGGGGAAAAACTGTTTTTT; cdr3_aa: CASTQGEQVGEKLFF
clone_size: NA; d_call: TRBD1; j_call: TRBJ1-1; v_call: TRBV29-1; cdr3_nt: TGCAGCGTGAGGGGGACAGGGCCGATGAACACTGAAGCTTTCTTT; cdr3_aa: CSVRGTGPMNTEAFF
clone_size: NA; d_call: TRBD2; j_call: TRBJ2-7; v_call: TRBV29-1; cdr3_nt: TGCAGCGTTGAGGCTAGCGGGGAGTCTTACGAGCAGTACTTC; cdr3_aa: CSVEASGESYEQYF
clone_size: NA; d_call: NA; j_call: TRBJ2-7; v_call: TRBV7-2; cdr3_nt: TGTGCCAGCAGCTTAGCGCTGGGCGGGGACCTCTACGAGCAGTACTTC; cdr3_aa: CASSLALGGDLYEQYF
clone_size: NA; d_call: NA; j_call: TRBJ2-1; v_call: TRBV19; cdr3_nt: TGTGCCAGTAGTATACTACCCGACTCCTACAATGAGCAGTTCTTC; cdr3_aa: CASSILPDSYNEQFF
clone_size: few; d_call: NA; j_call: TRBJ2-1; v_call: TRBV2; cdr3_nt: TGTGCCAGCAGTCTAACAGGGGCGGGAGCCCCCTCCTACAATGAGCAGTTCTTC; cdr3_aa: CASSLTGAGAPSYNEQFF
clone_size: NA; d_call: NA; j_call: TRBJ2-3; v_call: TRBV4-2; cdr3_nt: TGTGCCAGCAGCCAAGTCGAAGAGGATACGCAGTATTTT; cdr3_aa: CASSQVEEDTQYF
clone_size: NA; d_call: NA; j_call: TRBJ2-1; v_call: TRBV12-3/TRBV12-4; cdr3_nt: TGTGCCATCAGTTTAGCGTATGTTAGCTCTAGCTCCTACAATGAGCAGTTCTTC; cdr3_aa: CAISLAYVSSSSYNEQFF
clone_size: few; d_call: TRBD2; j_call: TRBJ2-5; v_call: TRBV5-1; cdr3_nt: TGCGCCAGCAGTTGGAGGCCTAGCGGGGGGATCCAAGAGACCCAGTACTTC; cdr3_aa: CASSWRPSGGIQETQYF
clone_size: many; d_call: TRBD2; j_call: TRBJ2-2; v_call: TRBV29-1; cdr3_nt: TGCAGCGTTCGTAGCGGGAGCACCGGGGAGCTGTTTTTT; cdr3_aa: CSVRSGSTGELFF
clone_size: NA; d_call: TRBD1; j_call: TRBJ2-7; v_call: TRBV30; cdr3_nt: TGTGCCTGGAGTGCCACAGGGGGCGCAGAGCAGTACTTC; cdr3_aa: CAWSATGGAEQYF
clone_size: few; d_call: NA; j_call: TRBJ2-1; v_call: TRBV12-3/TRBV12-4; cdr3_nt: TGTGCCAGCAGTTTTGTGGGCTCCGGGCAGTTCTTC; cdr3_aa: CASSFVGSGQFF
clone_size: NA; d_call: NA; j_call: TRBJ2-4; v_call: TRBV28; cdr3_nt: TGTGCCAGCACTGACAGGTTCTTGGCCAAAAACATTCAGTACTTC; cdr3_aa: CASTDRFLAKNIQYF
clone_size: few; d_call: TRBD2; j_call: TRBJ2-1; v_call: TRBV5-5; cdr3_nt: TGTGCCAGCAGCTTGTATGCGGGAGGGTACAATGAGCAGTTCTTC; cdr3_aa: CASSLYAGGYNEQFF
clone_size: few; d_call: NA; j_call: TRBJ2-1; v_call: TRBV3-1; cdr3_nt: TGTGCCAGCAGCCAAGATCGGACCGGGGGTCAGAATGAGCAGTTCTTC; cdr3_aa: CASSQDRTGGQNEQFF
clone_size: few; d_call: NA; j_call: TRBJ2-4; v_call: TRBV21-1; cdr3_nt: TGTGCCAGCAGCAAGTCCGTGGGGTGTAGAGCCAAAAACATTCAGTACTTC; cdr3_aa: CASSKSVGCRAKNIQYF
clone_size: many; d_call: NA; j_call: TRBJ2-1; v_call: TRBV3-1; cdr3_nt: TGTGCCAGCAGCGGCCGAGGGAGCGGTTACAATGAGCAGTTCTTC; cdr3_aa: CASSGRGSGYNEQFF
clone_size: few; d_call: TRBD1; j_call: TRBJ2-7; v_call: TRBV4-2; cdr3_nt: TGTGCCAGCAGCCCCCGGACAGGCTACAACTCCTACGAGCAGTACTTC; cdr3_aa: CASSPRTGYNSYEQYF
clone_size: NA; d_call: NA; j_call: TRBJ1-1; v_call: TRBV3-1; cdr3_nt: TGTGCCTGCAGCCACCCGGGGGGTTCGGGCCCCGCTGAAGCTTTCTTT; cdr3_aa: CACSHPGGSGPAEAFF
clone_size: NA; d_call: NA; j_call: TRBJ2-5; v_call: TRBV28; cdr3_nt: TGTGCCAGCAGTTTGGTAGGGAGTGATGCAGAGACCCAGTACTTC; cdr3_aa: CASSLVGSDAETQYF
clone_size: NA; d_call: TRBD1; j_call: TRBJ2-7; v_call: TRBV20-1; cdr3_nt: TGCAGTGCCCGAAGTCCGACAGGGCCAGAGCAGTACTTC; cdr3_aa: CSARSPTGPEQYF
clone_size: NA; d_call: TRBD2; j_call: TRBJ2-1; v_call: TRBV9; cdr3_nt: TGTGCCAGCAGCACTAGCGGGGGGCCCAACAATGAGCAGTTCTTC; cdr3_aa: CASSTSGGPNNEQFF
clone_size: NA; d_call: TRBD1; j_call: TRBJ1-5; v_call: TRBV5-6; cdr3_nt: TGTGCCAGCAGCAGCGGGACAGGGTCATTCCAGCCCCAGCATTTT; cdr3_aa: CASSSGTGSFQPQHF
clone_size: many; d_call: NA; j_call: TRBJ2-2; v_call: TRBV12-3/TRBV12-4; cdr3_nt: TGTGCCAGCACCACTGAGGGGGGGAGGACCGGGGAGCTGTTTTTT; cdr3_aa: CASTTEGGRTGELFF
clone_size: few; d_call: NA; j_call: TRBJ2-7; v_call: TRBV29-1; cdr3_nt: TGCAGCGTTGATGGCGAGGGGGGGTACGAGCAGTACTTC; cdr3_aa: CSVDGEGGYEQYF
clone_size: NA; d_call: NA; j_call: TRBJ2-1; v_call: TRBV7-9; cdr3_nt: TGTGCCAGCAGCCACGGGGGAGGTGAGCAGTTCTTC; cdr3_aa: CASSHGGGEQFF
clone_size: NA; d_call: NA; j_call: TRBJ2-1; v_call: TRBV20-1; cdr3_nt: TGCAGTGCTATCAGGAGCTCCTACAATGAGCAGTTCTTC; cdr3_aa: CSAIRSSYNEQFF
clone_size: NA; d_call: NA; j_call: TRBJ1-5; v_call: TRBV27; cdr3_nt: TGTGCCAGCAGTACAGGGTTTAGCAATCAGCCCCAGCATTTT; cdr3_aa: CASSTGFSNQPQHF
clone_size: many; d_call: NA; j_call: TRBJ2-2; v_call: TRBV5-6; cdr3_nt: TGTGCCAGCAGCTTGTTCGGGGCCGGGGAGCTGTTTTTT; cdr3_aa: CASSLFGAGELFF
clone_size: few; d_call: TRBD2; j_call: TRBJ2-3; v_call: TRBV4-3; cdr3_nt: TGCGCCAGCAGCCAAGATATAGGAGGACTAGAGGCAGATACGCAGTATTTT; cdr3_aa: CASSQDIGGLEADTQYF